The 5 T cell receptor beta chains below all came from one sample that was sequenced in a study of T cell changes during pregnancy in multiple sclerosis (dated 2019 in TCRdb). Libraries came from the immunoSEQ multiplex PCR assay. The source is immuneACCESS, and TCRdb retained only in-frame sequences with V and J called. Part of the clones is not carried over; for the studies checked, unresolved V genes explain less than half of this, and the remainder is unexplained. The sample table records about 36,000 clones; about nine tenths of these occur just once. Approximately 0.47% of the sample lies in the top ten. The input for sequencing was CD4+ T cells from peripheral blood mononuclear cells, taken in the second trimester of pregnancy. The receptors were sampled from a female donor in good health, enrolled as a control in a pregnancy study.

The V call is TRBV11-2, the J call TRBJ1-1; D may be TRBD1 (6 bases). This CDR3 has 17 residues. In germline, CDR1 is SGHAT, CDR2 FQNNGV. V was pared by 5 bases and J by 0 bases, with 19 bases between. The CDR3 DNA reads TGTGCCAGCAGCCCCGGATACAGGGTTCAAATGAACACTGAAGCTTTCTTT. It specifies CASSPGYRVQMNTEAFF.

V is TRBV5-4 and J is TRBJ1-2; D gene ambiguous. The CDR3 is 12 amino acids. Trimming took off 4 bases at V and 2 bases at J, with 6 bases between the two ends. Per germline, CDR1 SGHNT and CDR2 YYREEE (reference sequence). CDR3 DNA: TGTGCCAGCAGCCTACAGAACTATGGCTACACCTTC. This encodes CASSLQNYGYTF.

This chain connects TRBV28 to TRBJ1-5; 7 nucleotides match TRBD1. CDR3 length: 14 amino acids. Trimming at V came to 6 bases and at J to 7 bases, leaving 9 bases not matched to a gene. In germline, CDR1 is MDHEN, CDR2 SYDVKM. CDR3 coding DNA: TGTGCCAGCAGACGGACAGGAGTAGTACAGCCCCAGCATTTT. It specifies CASRRTGVVQPQHF.

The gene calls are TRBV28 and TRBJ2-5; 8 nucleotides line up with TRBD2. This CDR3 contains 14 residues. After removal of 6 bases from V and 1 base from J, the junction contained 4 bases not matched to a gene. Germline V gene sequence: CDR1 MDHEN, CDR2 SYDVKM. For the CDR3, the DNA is TGTGCCAGCAGCCCGGGGGGGTTCCAAGAGACCCAGTACTTC. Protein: CASSPGGFQETQYF.

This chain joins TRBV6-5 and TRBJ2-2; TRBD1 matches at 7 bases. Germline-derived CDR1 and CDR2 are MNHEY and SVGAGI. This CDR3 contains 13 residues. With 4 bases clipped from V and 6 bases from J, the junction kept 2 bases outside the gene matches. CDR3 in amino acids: CASSLTGAGELFF. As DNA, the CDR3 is TGTGCCAGCAGTTTAACAGGGGCCGGGGAGCTGTTTTTT.